This TCR beta chain appears in the sequencing data of a study of blood T cell repertoires in COVID-19. Study at large: From the United States, Italy and Spain came samples of acute and convalescent COVID-19. T cells, B-cell-depleted T cells, or PBMCs supplied cDNA or gDNA.

V gave up 5 bases and J gave up 1 base, with 6 bases separating them. This CDR3 is 13 amino acids long. The germline V gene has CDR1 MDHEN and CDR2 SYDVKM. As processed by the authors: Cell counts per sample came from amplifying reference gene primers. Sequenced by immunoSEQ multiplex PCR; TCRdb stores in-frame clones only, minus some. V and J calls plus clone size are reproduced from that table; the DNA served to infer D and trimming. The sample has some 150,000 clones, roughly 88% seen once. The sample taken for sequencing was peripheral blood. The J gene is TRBJ1-5, the V gene TRBV28, with unresolved D. This TCR derives from a man aged 60 to 69 who had recovered from COVID-19. CDR3 amino acids: CASSRLSNQPQHF. Here the CDR3 DNA reads TGTGCCAGCAGTCGACTAAGCAATCAGCCCCAGCATTTT.